This entry concerns a single T cell receptor beta chain. Donors comprised healthy HIV-negative adults lacking recent acute infections or vaccinations. Only Caucasian adults living in Nashville, Tennessee served as donors. The data originate from a study of shared clonotypes between healthy human individuals. The run depth of the assay was deep. TCRdb's table, derived via immunoSEQ multiplex PCR, lists solely in-frame clones and lacks some. The table has some 500,000 clones, around 80% seen once. The receptor's source is a woman aged 35 to 49 in good health. Some clones in this sample may be carry-over from other donors' samples. The source material was PBMCs.

The CDR3 protein is CASSERGMGMNTEAFF. CDR3 DNA sequence: TGCGCCAGCAGCGAGAGGGGGATGGGCATGAACACTGAAGCTTTCTTT. This rearrangement joins TRBV5-1 to TRBJ1-1, with a tentative D call TRBD1 (6 bases). This CDR3 spans 16 amino acids. The V and J ends lost 4 bases and 0 bases respectively, with 16 bases between them. Germline CDR1 reads SGHRS; CDR2 reads YFSETQ.